These 12 T cell receptor beta chains share one sample of origin, sequenced in a study of vaccination and CD4 T cells after COVID-19. Cultured CD4+ T-cell DNA underwent Oncomine TCR Beta short-read sequencing. MiXCR, run by TCRdb on the PCR reads, gives a single entry per CDR3 protein. The sample includes roughly 12,000 distinct CDR3 sequences, roughly four fifths of them seen just once. Treatment specified: 10-day PBMC culture with coronavirus spike peptide pools or control peptides (ViraFEST assay). No antigen is known for these receptors. Sequenced material: CD4+ T cells from blood, cultured in vitro. All receptors derive from a human donor who had recovered from COVID-19.

This clonotype occurred a few times. The J gene is TRBJ1-1, the V gene TRBV20-1; D may be TRBD1 (6 bases). The length of the CDR3 is 11 residues. Trimming stripped 3 bases from V and 7 bases from J, with 9 bases between. From germline, CDR1 is DFQATT and CDR2 SNEGSKA (reference sequence). In nucleotides, the CDR3 is TGCAGTGCTAGTACAGGGCATGAAGCTTTCTTT. It codes for CSASTGHEAFF.

The chain links TRBV30 to TRBJ1-1; the D is unclear. This CDR3 has 8 residues. CDR1 is GTSNPN and CDR2 is SVGIG in the germline V gene (reference sequence). V was trimmed by 6 bases and J by 10 bases, leaving 6 bases between them. In nucleotides, the CDR3 is TGTGCCTGCGGGGTAGCTTTCTTT. Amino acid sequence: CACGVAFF. Supplemented by reference TRBV30 and TRBJ1-1, the full variable domain reads SQTIHQWPATLVQPVGSPLSLECTVEGTSNPNLYWYRQAAGRGLQLLFYSVGIGQISSEVPQNLSASRPQDRQFILSSKKLLLSDSGFYLCACGVAFFGQGTRLTVV.

The rearrangement uses TRBV10-3 and TRBJ2-5; 9 bases agree with TRBD1. CDR3 length: 16 residues. Germline CDR1 reads ENHRY; CDR2 reads SYGVKD. V gave up 3 bases and J gave up 6 bases; unmatched junction bases: 11. The CDR3 here is CAISDRSGTGFKTQYF. Here the CDR3 DNA reads TGTGCCATCAGTGACCGTTCCGGGACAGGGTTTAAGACCCAGTACTTC.

This chain joins TRBV30 and TRBJ1-1; D is ambiguous. This CDR3 is 15 amino acids long. Germline V gene data show CDR1 as GTSNPN and CDR2 as SVGIG (reference sequence). The V and J ends lost 4 bases and 0 bases respectively, with 15 bases between them. The CDR3 here is CAWIPALSVNTEAFF. The DNA of the CDR3 is TGTGCCTGGATCCCTGCCCTCTCGGTGAACACTGAAGCTTTCTTT.

This chain joins TRBV24-1 and TRBJ2-7, with D perhaps TRBD1 or TRBD2 (5 bases each). Between the trimmed V and J ends, which lost 5 bases and 1 base, there was a span of 5 bases. Germline loops: CDR1 KGHDR, CDR2 SFDVKD. The CDR3 is made up of 12 amino acids. CDR3 sequence: CATSGGSYEQYF. The CDR3 region has the DNA TGTGCCACCAGTGGGGGGTCCTACGAGCAGTACTTC.

The chain is built from TRBV21-1 and TRBJ1-5. TRBV21-1 is listed as a pseudogene. The CDR3 spans 13 residues. This chain's CDR3 is CASSKDVNQPQHF. CDR3 coding DNA: TGTGCCAGCAGCAAAGACGTAAATCAGCCCCAGCATTTT.

The gene calls are TRBV24-1 and TRBJ2-5; 11 bases map to TRBD1. Germline loops: CDR1 KGHDR, CDR2 SFDVKD. This CDR3 is 16 amino acids long. J lost 4 bases, V lost 4 bases, and 7 bases had no gene match. DNA for the CDR3: TGTGCCACCAGTGACCTCGGACAGGGGGCAGGAGAGACCCAGTACTTC. Protein: CATSDLGQGAGETQYF.

The gene calls are TRBV28 and TRBJ1-5; the match to TRBD1 covers 8 bases. Per the germline V gene, CDR1 is MDHEN and CDR2 is SYDVKM. This CDR3 contains 17 residues. V lost 7 bases to trimming and J lost 5 bases; unmatched junction nucleotides: 16. The CDR3: CASKLYPDRVKDQPQHF. The DNA for the CDR3 is TGTGCCAGCAAACTGTACCCGGACAGGGTGAAGGATCAGCCCCAGCATTTT. The whole variable domain, filled in from reference TRBV28 and TRBJ1-5, reads DVKVTQSSRYLVKRTGEKVFLECVQDMDHENMFWYRQDPGLGLRLIYFSYDVKMKEKGDIPEGYSVSREKKERFSLILESASTNQTSMYLCASKLYPDRVKDQPQHFGDGTRLSIL.

The chain employs TRBV11-2 and TRBJ2-5, with a tentative D call TRBD2 (5 bases). The germline gives CDR1 SGHAT, CDR2 FQNNGV. CDR3 length: 14 amino acids. V lost 5 bases to trimming and J lost 3 bases, with 13 bases between them. The CDR3 DNA sequence: TGTGCCAGCAGCCTGGCGGGCGGTAAAGAGACCCAGTACTTC. Residues: CASSLAGGKETQYF.

This clonotype has a single count. The chain recombines TRBV19 with TRBJ1-5; 10 positions agree with TRBD1. This CDR3 spans 17 amino acids. With V trimmed by 2 bases and J by 3 bases, 7 bases remained unmatched. Germline V gene lookup returns CDR1 LNHDA and CDR2 SQIVND (reference sequence). CDR3 residues: CASSIRGDRGNNQPQHF. The CDR3 DNA is TGTGCCAGTAGTATAAGGGGGGACAGGGGAAACAATCAGCCCCAGCATTTT.

The chain carries TRBV7-2 and TRBJ2-7, with TRBD2 matching over 15 bases. Trimming removed 5 bases from V and 2 bases from J; junction bases left unmatched: 7. Germline V CDR1 and CDR2: SGHTA, FQGNSA. The CDR3 is 17 residues long. The CDR3 DNA sequence: TGTGCCAGCAGCATCGGGACTAGCGGGAGGCGCACCTACGAGCAGTACTTC. It yields the protein CASSIGTSGRRTYEQYF.

This clonotype was counted a few times. The CDR3 DNA sequence: TGCAGTGCTAGGGGACTGAGCTCCTATAATTCACCCCTCCACTTT. Amino acids: CSARGLSSYNSPLHF. The chain joins TRBV20-1 to TRBJ1-6; weak D call: TRBD1 (5 bases). The germline V gene encodes CDR1 DFQATT and CDR2 SNEGSKA (reference sequence). V was trimmed by 3 bases and J by 0 bases, leaving 9 bases between them. The CDR3 has 15 residues.